The table lists the clone carrying this TCR beta chain with many counts. Its antigen remains unidentified. In germline, CDR1 is DFQATT, CDR2 SNEGSKA (reference sequence). V lost 0 bases, J lost 1 base, and 9 bases lay in between. This CDR3 has 14 residues. This entry belongs to a study of neurological immune-mediated disorders. Points from the study as a whole: Patients with HTLV-1-associated myelopathy had the highest level of TCR clonal expansion, whereas patients with multiple sclerosis had the lowest level, falling beneath the level found in healthy controls.

With 10-nucleotide random UMIs, 5'RACE was used to make the cDNA. From the 5' RACE reads, TCRdb called clonotypes with MiXCR, one entry per CDR3 protein. The table has 45,000 to 65,000 distinct CDR3 sequences, over 4% seen once. Where libraries were unsorted, they were derived from 2 million PBMCs stored at -80 degrees C. The sample was PBMCs. The V gene is TRBV20-1, the J gene TRBJ1-1; a weak D match, TRBD1 (6 bases). This TCR derives from a man aged 45-60 years with multiple sclerosis. The CDR3 region is CSAREGAWNTEAFF. CDR3 DNA: TGCAGTGCTAGAGAGGGGGCTTGGAACACTGAAGCTTTCTTT.